There are many counts of the clone carrying this T cell receptor beta chain. As for time point: blood at routine non-recurrence follow-up after resection. In each case, whole RNA from tumor, nontumor lung or frozen PBMC was sequenced unsorted. Germline loops: CDR1 SGHKS, CDR2 YYEKEE (reference sequence). Trimming pared 0 bases from V and 2 bases from J, leaving 12 bases between. CDR3 length: 16 residues. MiXCR, applied by TCRdb to the 5' RACE reads, yields one record per CDR3 protein. The profile covers about 52,000 distinct CDR3 sequences, with around 6.7% appearing a single time and around 35% taken by the ten largest. The data were taken from a study of spatial heterogeneity in lung cancer.

This clonotype was sampled from a female donor with early-stage non-small cell lung cancer. Specimen: PBMCs, collected at follow-up. The chain recombines TRBV5-5 with TRBJ1-3, with D unclear. Here the CDR3 reads CASSLEPGYTGNTIYF. The CDR3, as DNA: TGTGCCAGCAGCTTGGAACCAGGTTATACTGGAAACACCATATATTTT.